Below, one T cell receptor beta chain is given with its context. The data are from a study of blood T cell repertoires in COVID-19. Study as a whole: COVID-19 samples, acute and convalescent, were from the United States, Italy and Spain.

The CDR3 contains 14 residues. Trimming removed 5 bases at V and 4 bases at J, with 12 bases between. CDR1 LNHDA and CDR2 SQIVND come from the germline V gene (reference sequence). In the original workflow: Amplification with reference gene primers provided the estimates of nucleated cell counts. Profiling relied on immunoSEQ multiplex PCR, and the TCRdb table lists in-frame clones only, not all of them. V and J calls and clone size are given by that table; D and trimming were obtained from the DNA. The sample holds fewer than 60,000 clones; 85% to 90% are singletons and the top ten take 6.5%. The TCR sequence derives from a man between 60 and 75 years old with acute or convalescent COVID-19. Sequencing was performed on peripheral blood. The genes are TRBV19 and TRBJ1-5; D perhaps matches TRBD1 (6 bases). CDR3 loop: CASSRQAMNQPQHF. The CDR3 nucleotides are TGTGCCAGTAGTCGACAGGCGATGAATCAGCCCCAGCATTTT.